Each of the 5 T cell receptor beta chains below was sequenced from the same sample in a study of T cell repertoires in cytomegalovirus infection. MiXCR, applied by TCRdb to the reads, yields one record per CDR3 protein. The sample carries 200,000 to 300,000 distinct CDR3 sequences, approximately 10% recorded once. Sequenced input: PBMCs. The receptors derive from a human donor in good health (CMV status not recorded). Some clones in this sample may be carry-over from other donors' samples.

This clonotype was seen repeatedly, ten times or more. Here the CDR3 DNA reads TGTGCCAGCAGTTTATTAGGGACAGGGAACACAGATACGCAGTATTTT. This codes for CASSLLGTGNTDTQYF. The V gene is TRBV28, the J gene TRBJ2-3; TRBD1 agrees at 9 bases. The ends lost 1 base at V and 2 bases at J; junction bases unmatched: 4. CDR1 is MDHEN and CDR2 is SYDVKM in the germline V gene. The CDR3 has 16 residues.

This clonotype was seen only a few times. This rearrangement joins TRBV5-5 to TRBJ2-5; 10 bases are shared with TRBD1. Germline CDR1 and CDR2: SGHKS and YYEKEE (reference sequence). V lost 3 bases and J lost 3; bases outside the gene matches: 2. The length of the CDR3 is 14 residues. The CDR3 region is CASSWGQGKETQYF. DNA for the CDR3: TGTGCCAGCAGCTGGGGACAGGGGAAAGAGACCCAGTACTTC.

This clonotype was found many times. The V gene is TRBV7-2, the J gene TRBJ2-2, with 9 bases that match TRBD2. The germline V gene encodes CDR1 SGHTA and CDR2 FQGNSA. Trimming at V came to 5 bases and at J to 4 bases, leaving 5 bases not matched to a gene. This CDR3 is 15 amino acids long. CDR3 DNA sequence: TGTGCCAGCAGCCTAGGGACTAGCCCCACCGGGGAGCTGTTTTTT. Its protein product is CASSLGTSPTGELFF.

The gene calls are TRBV2 and TRBJ1-5; D unclear. Germline V lookup: CDR1 SNHLY, CDR2 FYNNEI. CDR3 size: 15 residues. V was cut by 4 bases and J by 5 bases, with 15 bases left in between. Written as DNA, the CDR3 is TGTGCCAGCAGTGGTGGGCGACGTGGGGATCAGCCCCAGCATTTT. Translating it yields CASSGGRRGDQPQHF.

This clonotype was counted many times. This chain links TRBV20-1 with TRBJ2-2; the match to TRBD2 covers 7 bases. J lost 4 bases, V lost 0 bases, and 8 bases had no gene match. The CDR3 extends over 16 amino acids. Germline-derived CDR1 and CDR2 are DFQATT and SNEGSKA (reference sequence). The CDR3 DNA reads as TGCAGTGCTAGAGACCCCCGACTAGCTAGCACCGGGGAGCTGTTTTTT. Translating it yields CSARDPRLASTGELFF.